This T cell receptor beta chain was obtained from a study of blood T cell repertoires in COVID-19. Study summary: Nucleic acid was either cDNA or gDNA, and it came from T cells, B-cell-depleted T cells, or PBMCs.

The V segment lost 7 bases and the J segment 4 bases; nucleotides outside the gene matches: 9. The V gene's germline CDR1 is LGHDT and CDR2 YNNKEL (reference sequence). This CDR3 contains 14 residues. This study enrolled people aged about 18 to 100 from about two dozen US geographic areas. A case of COVID-19 had been met by exposed participants within 2 weeks before study entry. Authors' processing steps: Reference gene primers were amplified, and this amplification served to estimate nucleated cell counts. Sequenced by immunoSEQ multiplex PCR; TCRdb stores in-frame clones only, minus some. That table furnishes V, J and clone size, whereas the DNA furnished D and trimming. The data hold about 260,000 clones, with over 80% observed a single time.

The source is a woman in her thirties or forties who had been exposed to COVID-19. Specimen: PBMCs or T cells enriched from blood (not recorded which). This sequence joins TRBV3-1 (or the pseudogene TRBV3-2) and TRBJ1-1; 7 bases line up with TRBD1. The CDR3 bases are TGTGCCAGCACTGAAGGGTACAGGGGCACTGAAGCTTTCTTT. As protein: CASTEGYRGTEAFF.